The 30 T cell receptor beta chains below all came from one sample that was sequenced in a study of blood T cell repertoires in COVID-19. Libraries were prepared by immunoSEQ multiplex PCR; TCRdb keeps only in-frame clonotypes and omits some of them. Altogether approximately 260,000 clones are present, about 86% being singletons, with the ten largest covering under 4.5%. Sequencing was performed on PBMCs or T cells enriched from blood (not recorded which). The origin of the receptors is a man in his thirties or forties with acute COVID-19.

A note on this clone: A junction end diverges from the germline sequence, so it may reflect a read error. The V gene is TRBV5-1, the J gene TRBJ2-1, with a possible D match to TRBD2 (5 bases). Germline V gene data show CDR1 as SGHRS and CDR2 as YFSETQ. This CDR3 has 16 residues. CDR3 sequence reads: CASSLEASPILDEQFF. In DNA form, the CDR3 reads TGTGCCAGCAGCTTGGAAGCTAGCCCAATATTGGATGAGCAGTTCTTC.

CDR3 sequence reads: CASSETSSLGSEQFF. DNA of the CDR3: TGTGCCAGCAGCGAGACTAGTTCGTTGGGCTCTGAGCAGTTCTTC. The chain is built from TRBV9 and TRBJ2-1, with D possibly TRBD2 on 6 matching bases. The CDR3 is made up of 15 amino acids. V was trimmed by 3 bases and J by 9 bases, leaving 19 bases between them. The germline gives CDR1 SGDLS, CDR2 YYNGEE.

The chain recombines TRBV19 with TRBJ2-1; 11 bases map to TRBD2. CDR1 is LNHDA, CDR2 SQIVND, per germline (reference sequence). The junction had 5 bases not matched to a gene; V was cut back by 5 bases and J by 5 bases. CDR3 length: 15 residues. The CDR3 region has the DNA TGTGCCAGTAGTGCTCCGGGACTAGCGGACAATGAGCAGTTCTTC. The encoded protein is CASSAPGLADNEQFF.

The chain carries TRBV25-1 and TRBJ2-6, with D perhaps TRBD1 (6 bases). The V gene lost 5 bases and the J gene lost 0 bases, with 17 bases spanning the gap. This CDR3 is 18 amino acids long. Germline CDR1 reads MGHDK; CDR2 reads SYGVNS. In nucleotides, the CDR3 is TGTGCCAGCAGTCAATCCACAGGGCCTAGCTCTGGGGCCAACGTCCTGACTTTC. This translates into CASSQSTGPSSGANVLTF.

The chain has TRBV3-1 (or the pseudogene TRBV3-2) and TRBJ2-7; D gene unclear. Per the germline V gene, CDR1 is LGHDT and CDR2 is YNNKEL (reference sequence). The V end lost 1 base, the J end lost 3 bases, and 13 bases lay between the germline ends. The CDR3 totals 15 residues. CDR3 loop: CASSQASPPYYEQYV. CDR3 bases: TGTGCCAGCAGCCAAGCGAGTCCTCCTTACTACGAGCAGTACGTC.

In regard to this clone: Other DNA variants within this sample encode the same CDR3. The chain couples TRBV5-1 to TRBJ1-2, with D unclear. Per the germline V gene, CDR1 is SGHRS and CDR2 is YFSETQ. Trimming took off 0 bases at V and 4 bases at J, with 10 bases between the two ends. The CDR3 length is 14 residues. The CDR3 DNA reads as TGCGCCAGCAGCTTGGCCGCGGAATCCTATGGCTACACCTTC. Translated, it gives CASSLAAESYGYTF.

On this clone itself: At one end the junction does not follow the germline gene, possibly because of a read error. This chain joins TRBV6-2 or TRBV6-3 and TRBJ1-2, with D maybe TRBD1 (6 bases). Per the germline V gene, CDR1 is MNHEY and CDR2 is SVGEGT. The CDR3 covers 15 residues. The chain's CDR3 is CASRYSDSSNYGYTF. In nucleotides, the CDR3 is TGTGCCAGCAGATACTCGGACAGCTCTAACTATGGCTACACCTTC.

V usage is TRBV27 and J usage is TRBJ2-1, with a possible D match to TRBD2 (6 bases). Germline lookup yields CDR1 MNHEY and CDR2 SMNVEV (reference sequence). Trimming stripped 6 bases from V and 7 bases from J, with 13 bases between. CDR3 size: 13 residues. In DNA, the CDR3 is TGTGCCAGCAGAGGTGGGGGAGGTAATGAGCAGTTCTTC. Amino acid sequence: CASRGGGGNEQFF.

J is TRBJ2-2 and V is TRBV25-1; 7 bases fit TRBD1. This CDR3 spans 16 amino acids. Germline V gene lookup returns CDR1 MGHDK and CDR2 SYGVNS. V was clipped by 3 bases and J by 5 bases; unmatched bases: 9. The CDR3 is CASSERTGLRTGELFF. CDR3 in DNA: TGTGCCAGCAGTGAGAGGACAGGCCTGAGGACCGGGGAGCTGTTTTTT. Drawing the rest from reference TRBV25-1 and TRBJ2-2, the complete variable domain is EADIYQTPRYLVIGTGKKITLECSQTMGHDKMYWYQQDPGMELHLIHYSYGVNSTEKGDLSSESTVSRIRTEHFPLTLESARPSHTSQYLCASSERTGLRTGELFFGEGSRLTVL.

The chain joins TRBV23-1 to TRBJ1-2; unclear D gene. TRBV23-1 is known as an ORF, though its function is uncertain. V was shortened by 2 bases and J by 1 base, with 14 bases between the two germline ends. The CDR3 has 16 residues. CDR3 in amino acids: CASSQLADCLNYGYTF. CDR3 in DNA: TGCGCCAGCAGTCAACTCGCGGACTGCCTTAACTATGGCTACACCTTC.

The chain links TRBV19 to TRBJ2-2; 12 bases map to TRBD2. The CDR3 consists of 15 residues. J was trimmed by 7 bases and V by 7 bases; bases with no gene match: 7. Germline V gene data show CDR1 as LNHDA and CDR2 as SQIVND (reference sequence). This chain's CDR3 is CASKASGGAGGELFF. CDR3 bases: TGTGCCAGTAAGGCTAGCGGGGGGGCCGGCGGGGAGCTGTTTTTT.

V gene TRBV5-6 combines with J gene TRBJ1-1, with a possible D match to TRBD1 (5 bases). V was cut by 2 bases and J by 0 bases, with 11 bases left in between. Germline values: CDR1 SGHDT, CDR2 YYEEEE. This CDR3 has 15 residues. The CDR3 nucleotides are TGTGCCAGCAGCTTCTGGGGCCGACTGAACACTGAAGCTTTCTTT. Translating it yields CASSFWGRLNTEAFF.

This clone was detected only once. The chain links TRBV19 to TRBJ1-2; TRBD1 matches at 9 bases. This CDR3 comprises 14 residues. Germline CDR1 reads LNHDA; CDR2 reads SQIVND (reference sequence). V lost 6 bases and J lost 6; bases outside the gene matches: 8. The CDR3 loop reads CASSLDRGFDGYTF. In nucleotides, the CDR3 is TGTGCCAGTAGCCTGGACAGGGGATTTGATGGCTACACCTTC.

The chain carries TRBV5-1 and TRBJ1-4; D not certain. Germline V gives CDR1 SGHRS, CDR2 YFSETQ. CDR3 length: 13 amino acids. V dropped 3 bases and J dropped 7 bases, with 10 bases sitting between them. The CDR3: CASSSGSGEKLFF. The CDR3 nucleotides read TGCGCCAGCAGCTCGGGCAGCGGTGAAAAACTGTTTTTT.

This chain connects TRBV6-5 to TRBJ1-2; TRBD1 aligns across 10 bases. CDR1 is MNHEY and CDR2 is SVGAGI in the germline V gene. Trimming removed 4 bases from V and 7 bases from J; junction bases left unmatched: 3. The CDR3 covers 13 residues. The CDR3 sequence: CASSFRDRGGYTF. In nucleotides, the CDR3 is TGTGCCAGCAGTTTCCGGGACAGGGGTGGCTACACCTTC.

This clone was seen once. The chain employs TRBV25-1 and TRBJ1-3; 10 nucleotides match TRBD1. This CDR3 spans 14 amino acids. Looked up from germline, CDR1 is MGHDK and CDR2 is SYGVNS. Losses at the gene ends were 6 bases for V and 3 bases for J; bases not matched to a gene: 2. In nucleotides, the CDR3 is TGTGCCAGCAGCTGGACAGGGGGTGGAAACACCATATATTTT. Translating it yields CASSWTGGGNTIYF.

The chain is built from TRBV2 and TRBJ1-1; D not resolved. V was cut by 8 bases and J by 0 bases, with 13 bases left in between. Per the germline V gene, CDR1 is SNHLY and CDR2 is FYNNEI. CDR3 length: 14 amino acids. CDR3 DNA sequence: TGTGCCAGCCAACCCCGGGAGATGAACACTGAAGCTTTCTTT. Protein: CASQPREMNTEAFF.

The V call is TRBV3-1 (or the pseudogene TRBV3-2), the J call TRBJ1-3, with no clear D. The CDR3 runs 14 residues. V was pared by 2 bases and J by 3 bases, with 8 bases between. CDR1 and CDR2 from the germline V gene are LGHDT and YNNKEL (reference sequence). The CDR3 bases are TGTGCCAGCAGCCAACCCGGACTTGGAAACACCATATATTTT. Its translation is CASSQPGLGNTIYF.

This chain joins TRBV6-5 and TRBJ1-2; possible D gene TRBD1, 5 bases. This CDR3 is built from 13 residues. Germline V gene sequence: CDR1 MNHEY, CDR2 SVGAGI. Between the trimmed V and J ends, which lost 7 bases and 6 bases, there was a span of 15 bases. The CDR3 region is CASTTAGKDGYTF. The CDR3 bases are TGTGCCAGCACCACGGCAGGGAAGGATGGCTACACCTTC.

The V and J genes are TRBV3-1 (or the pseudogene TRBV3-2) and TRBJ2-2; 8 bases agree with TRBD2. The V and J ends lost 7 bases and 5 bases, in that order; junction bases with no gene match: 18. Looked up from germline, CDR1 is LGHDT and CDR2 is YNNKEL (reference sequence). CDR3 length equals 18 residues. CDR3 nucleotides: TGTGCCAGCAACCATATGGCACGGGAGGGGAGCCGTACCGGGGAGCTGTTTTTT. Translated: CASNHMAREGSRTGELFF.

The CDR3 DNA is TGTGCCAGCAGCCAAGGCAGGGTGTTTTCACCCCTCCACTTT. The encoded protein is CASSQGRVFSPLHF. The chain has TRBV3-1 (or the pseudogene TRBV3-2) and TRBJ1-6; D is possibly TRBD1 (5 bases). Germline CDR1 LGHDT, CDR2 YNNKEL (reference sequence). Trimming took 1 base from V and 9 from J, leaving 10 bases between them. CDR3 length: 14 residues.

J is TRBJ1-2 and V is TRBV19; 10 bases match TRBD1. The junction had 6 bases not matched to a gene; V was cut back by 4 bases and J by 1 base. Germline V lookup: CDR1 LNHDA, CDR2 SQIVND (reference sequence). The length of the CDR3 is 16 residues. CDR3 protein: CASSTGRDRGNYGYTF. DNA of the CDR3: TGTGCCAGTAGTACCGGCCGGGACAGGGGTAACTATGGCTACACCTTC.

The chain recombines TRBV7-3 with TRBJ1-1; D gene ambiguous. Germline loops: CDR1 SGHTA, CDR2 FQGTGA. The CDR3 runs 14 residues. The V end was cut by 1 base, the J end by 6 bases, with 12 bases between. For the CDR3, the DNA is TGTGCCAGCAGCTTAAATGGTATGGCGGCTGAAGCTTTCTTT. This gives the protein CASSLNGMAAEAFF.

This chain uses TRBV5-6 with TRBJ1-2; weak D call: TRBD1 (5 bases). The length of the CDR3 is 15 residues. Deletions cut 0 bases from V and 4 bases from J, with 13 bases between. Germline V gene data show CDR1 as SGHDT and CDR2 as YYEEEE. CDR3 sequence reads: CASSLAGQGGYGYTF. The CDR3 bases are TGTGCCAGCAGCTTGGCGGGTCAGGGAGGCTATGGCTACACCTTC.

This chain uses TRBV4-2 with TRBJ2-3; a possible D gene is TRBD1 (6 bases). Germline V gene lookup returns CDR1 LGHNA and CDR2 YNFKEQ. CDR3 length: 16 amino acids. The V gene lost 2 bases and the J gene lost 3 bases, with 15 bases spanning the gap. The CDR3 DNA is TGTGCCAGCAGCCAACATTCAGGGGAAGGGACAGATACGCAGTATTTT. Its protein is CASSQHSGEGTDTQYF.

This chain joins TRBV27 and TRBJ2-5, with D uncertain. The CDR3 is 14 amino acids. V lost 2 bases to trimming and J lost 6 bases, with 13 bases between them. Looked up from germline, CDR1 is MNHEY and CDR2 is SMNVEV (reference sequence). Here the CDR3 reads CASSLGGVPKTQYF. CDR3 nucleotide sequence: TGTGCCAGCAGTTTAGGCGGCGTGCCCAAGACCCAGTACTTC.

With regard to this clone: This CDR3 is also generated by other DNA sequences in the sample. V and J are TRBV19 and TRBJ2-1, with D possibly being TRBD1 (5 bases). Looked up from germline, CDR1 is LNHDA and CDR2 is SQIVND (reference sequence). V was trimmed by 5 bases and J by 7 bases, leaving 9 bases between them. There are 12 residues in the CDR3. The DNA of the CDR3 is TGTGCCAGTAGTGTTCAGGGTAATGAGCAGTTCTTC. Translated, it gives CASSVQGNEQFF.

Here the CDR3 reads CASRTGISLRETQYF. The CDR3 bases are TGTGCCAGCAGAACAGGGATCTCCCTGCGGGAGACCCAGTACTTC. The chain couples TRBV27 to TRBJ2-5, with a possible D match to TRBD1 (6 bases). Germline CDR1 is MNHEY and CDR2 is SMNVEV (reference sequence). This CDR3 is 15 amino acids long. V gave up 6 bases and J gave up 5 bases, with 19 bases separating them.

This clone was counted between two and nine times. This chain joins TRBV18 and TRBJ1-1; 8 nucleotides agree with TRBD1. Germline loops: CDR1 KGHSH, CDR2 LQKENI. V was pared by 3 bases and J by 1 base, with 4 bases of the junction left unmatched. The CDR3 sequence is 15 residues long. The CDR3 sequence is CASSPRTGSNTEAFF. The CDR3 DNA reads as TGTGCCAGCTCACCTAGGACAGGGTCGAACACTGAAGCTTTCTTT.

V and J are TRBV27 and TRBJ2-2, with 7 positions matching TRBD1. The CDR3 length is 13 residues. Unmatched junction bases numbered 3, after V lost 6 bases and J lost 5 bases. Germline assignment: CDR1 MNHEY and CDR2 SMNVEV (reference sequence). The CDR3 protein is CASRGQPTGELFF. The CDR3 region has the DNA TGTGCCAGCAGGGGACAGCCTACCGGGGAGCTGTTTTTT.